This T cell receptor beta chain was captured by sequencing in a study of shared clonotypes between healthy human individuals. Study-wide background: Donors had three CD4 naive, three CD4 memory, two CD8 naive and one CD8 memory plate apiece.

Donors had no recently reported acute infections or vaccinations and were HIV-negative. A CD45RA+ naive subset and a CD45RA-negative memory subset were split from CD4+ cells. CDR1 and CDR2 (germline): SEHNR, FQNEAQ (reference sequence). CDR3 length: 16 residues. V was clipped by 4 bases and J by 2 bases, with 15 bases between them. Only in-frame clones appear in the TCRdb table, and some are missing; sequencing was by immunoSEQ multiplex PCR. The repertoire includes about 2 million clones, 85% to 95% of them detected once, and about 0.13% sits in the top ten. Notes on this clone: Its target is unknown.

Study results and limitations: Non-shared clonotypes were found to have lower generation probabilities than the clonotypes that were shared by all four of the sorted-subset donors.

The receptor comes from a man aged 18 to 29 in good health. The V call is TRBV7-9, the J call TRBJ2-4; D not resolved. The specimen was naive CD4+ T cells sorted from blood. Subset defined: CD45RA+ positively selected. This CDR3 reads CASSSRSLPSKNIQYF. For the CDR3, the DNA is TGTGCCAGCAGCTCCCGCTCACTTCCCTCCAAAAACATTCAGTACTTC.